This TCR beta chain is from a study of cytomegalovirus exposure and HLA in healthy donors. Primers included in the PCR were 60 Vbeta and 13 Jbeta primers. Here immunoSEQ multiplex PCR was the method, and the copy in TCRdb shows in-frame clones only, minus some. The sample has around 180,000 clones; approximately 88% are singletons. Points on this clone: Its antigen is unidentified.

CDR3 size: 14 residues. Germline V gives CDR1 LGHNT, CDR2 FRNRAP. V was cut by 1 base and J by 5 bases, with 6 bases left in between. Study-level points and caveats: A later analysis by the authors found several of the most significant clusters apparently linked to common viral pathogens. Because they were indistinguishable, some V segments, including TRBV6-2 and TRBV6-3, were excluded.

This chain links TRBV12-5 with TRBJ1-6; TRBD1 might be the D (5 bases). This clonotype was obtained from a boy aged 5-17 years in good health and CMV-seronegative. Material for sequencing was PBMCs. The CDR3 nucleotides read TGTGCTAGTGGTTTGGGCAGGGATAATTCACCCCTCCACTTT. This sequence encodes CASGLGRDNSPLHF.